The 18 T cell receptor beta chains below come from one sample, sequenced in a study of blood T cells in healthy people across ages. A second roughly 6 to 12 cycle PCR used barcoded and J-beta primers. Using its own MiXCR run on the 5' RACE reads, TCRdb lists one record per CDR3 protein. The sample carries more than 800,000 distinct CDR3 sequences, more than 25% recorded once. The specimen sequenced was blood. These receptors were taken from a woman at least 80 years old in good health.

With respect to this clonotype: A much larger clone is a single base away; this may be a read error. The J gene is TRBJ1-2, the V gene TRBV7-2, with 7 bases identical to TRBD1. The junction had 5 bases not matched to a gene; V was cut back by 1 base and J by 12 bases. The CDR3 contains 12 residues. Germline V gene lookup returns CDR1 SGHTA and CDR2 FQGNSA. DNA for the CDR3: TGTGCCAGCAGCTTAGGGCGAGGGGGCCACACCTTC. It translates to CASSLGRGGHTF. The entire variable domain, with the rest obtained from reference TRBV7-2 and TRBJ1-2, is as follows: GAGVSQSPSNKVTEKGKDVELRCDPISGHTALYWYRQSLGQGLEFLIYFQGNSAPDKSGLPSDRFSAERTGGSVSTLTIQRTQQEDSAVYLCASSLGRGGHTFGSGTRLTVV.

The V call is TRBV19, the J call TRBJ2-7, with D possibly TRBD2 on 6 matching bases. Trimming removed 3 bases from V and 0 bases from J, with 18 bases in between. This CDR3 has 17 residues. Germline values: CDR1 LNHDA, CDR2 SQIVND (reference sequence). CDR3 sequence reads: CASSIRARGTGSYEQYF. The CDR3 DNA follows: TGTGCCAGTAGTATTCGGGCCCGGGGGACCGGCTCCTACGAGCAGTACTTC.

This clonotype was picked up many times. The rearrangement uses TRBV21-1 and TRBJ2-3; the D segment call TRBD2 is taken from the table without a DNA check. TRBV21-1 represents a pseudogene. The CDR3 runs 21 residues. The CDR3 DNA reads as TGTGCCAGCAGCAAAGATGCTCGACTAGCGGGGCCCAGAACTAGCACAGATACGCAGTATTTT. It specifies CASSKDARLAGPRTSTDTQYF.

On this clonotype: A read error may explain this, as a much larger clone is one base away. The CDR3 sequence is CASSQSPGQGSSEQYF. CDR3 bases: TGCGCCAGCAGCCAGTCTCCGGGACAGGGCAGCTCGGAGCAGTACTTC. The genes are TRBV4-3 and TRBJ2-5; 9 bases map to TRBD1. The V and J ends lost 3 bases and 11 bases, in that order; junction bases with no gene match: 16. The CDR3 length is 16 residues. The V gene's germline CDR1 is LGHNA and CDR2 YSLEER.

To note about this clonotype: One junction end disagrees with the germline gene, perhaps due to a read error. The chain links TRBV7-2 to TRBJ1-5; no firm D call. Per the germline V gene, CDR1 is SGHTA and CDR2 is FQGNSA. The CDR3 extends over 15 amino acids. CDR3 DNA: TGTGCCGGCAGCTTAGCGTACAATTACAATCAGCCCCAGCATTTT. This translates into CAGSLAYNYNQPQHF.

About this clonotype itself: Possible read error: a much larger clone is one base away. This rearrangement joins TRBV18 to TRBJ2-7; 9 nucleotides match TRBD1. The CDR3 is made up of 16 amino acids. Unmatched junction bases numbered 4, after V lost 0 bases and J lost 1 base. The germline V gene encodes CDR1 KGHSH and CDR2 LQKENI. CDR3 sequence reads: CASSPPWDRASYEQYF. For the CDR3, the DNA is TGTGCCAGCTCACCACCTTGGGACAGGGCATCCTACGAGCAGTACTTC. Variable domain in full (rest from reference TRBV18 and TRBJ2-7): NAGVMQNPRHLVRRRGQEARLRCSPMKGHSHVYWYRQLPEEGLKFMVYLQKENIIDESGMPKERFSAEFPKEGPSILRIQQVVRGDSAAYFCASSPPWDRASYEQYFGPGTRLTVT.

This clonotype was observed a handful of times. The CDR3 reads CASVWTGGGFQYF. In DNA, the CDR3 is TGTGCCAGTGTGTGGACAGGGGGAGGGTTTCAGTACTTC. The V and J genes are TRBV2 and TRBJ2-4; 10 nucleotides match TRBD1. Germline loops: CDR1 SNHLY, CDR2 FYNNEI. The V gene end was trimmed by 9 bases and the J gene end by 11 bases; junction bases not matched to a gene: 10. The length of the CDR3 is 13 residues.

This clonotype was observed at least ten times. This chain joins TRBV7-2 and TRBJ2-6, with 7 bases aligning to TRBD1. Germline trimming cut 0 bases from V and 0 bases from J; bases unmatched to any gene: 5. CDR1 SGHTA and CDR2 FQGNSA come from the germline V gene. The CDR3 runs 18 residues. This CDR3 is CASSLAGTVSSGANVLTF. Written as DNA, the CDR3 is TGTGCCAGCAGCTTAGCTGGGACAGTGAGCTCTGGGGCCAACGTCCTGACTTTC.

In the case of this clonotype: A much larger clone lies one base from this, so it may be a read error. The gene calls are TRBV6-1 and TRBJ2-1; 8 bases line up with TRBD2. The CDR3 contains 16 residues. Germline loops: CDR1 MNHNS, CDR2 SASEGT. The ends lost 4 bases at V and 12 bases at J; junction bases unmatched: 17. The CDR3 here is CASSVVAGNPIAGQFF. DNA of the CDR3: TGTGCCAGCAGTGTGGTAGCGGGGAACCCTATAGCTGGGCAGTTCTTC.

This clonotype was counted between two and nine times. The V and J genes are TRBV10-1 and TRBJ2-2; possible D gene TRBD1, 5 bases. The CDR3 consists of 12 residues. Germline V gene sequence: CDR1 WNHNN, CDR2 SYGVQD (reference sequence). V was clipped by 9 bases and J by 7 bases, with 12 bases between them. The CDR3 loop is CASSSGNGELFF. The CDR3 DNA reads TGCGCCAGTTCCTCAGGGAACGGGGAGCTGTTTTTT.

Ten or more counts support this clonotype. V is TRBV6-5 and J is TRBJ1-2; 9 nucleotides match TRBD1. Germline lookup yields CDR1 MNHEY and CDR2 SVGAGI. CDR3 length: 14 residues. The trim removed 7 bases at V and 6 bases at J, leaving 9 bases unmatched. The CDR3 bases are TGTGCCAGCAAGAATAACCGGGACAGGGATGGCTACACCTTC. The encoded protein is CASKNNRDRDGYTF.

The chain joins TRBV6-5 to TRBJ1-1; D is unresolved. Germline-derived CDR1 and CDR2 are MNHEY and SVGAGI. There are 14 residues in the CDR3. V was shortened by 2 bases and J by 1 base, with 8 bases between the two germline ends. The CDR3 region is CASSYVARNTEAFF. CDR3 DNA: TGTGCCAGCAGTTACGTCGCCAGGAACACTGAAGCTTTCTTT.

The genes are TRBV6-1 and TRBJ2-7; D perhaps matches TRBD2 (5 bases). The CDR3 contains 15 residues. In germline, CDR1 is MNHNS, CDR2 SASEGT. Trimming stripped 2 bases from V and 3 bases from J, with 14 bases between. The CDR3 region is CASSETVRGDYEQYF. DNA for the CDR3: TGTGCCAGCAGTGAAACTGTACGGGGAGACTACGAGCAGTACTTC.

This clonotype has at least ten counts. The rearrangement uses TRBV6-1 and TRBJ2-4; either TRBD1 or TRBD2 may supply D (5 bases each). Germline V gene sequence: CDR1 MNHNS, CDR2 SASEGT. The V end lost 10 bases, the J end lost 7 bases, and 26 bases lay between the germline ends. The CDR3 covers 16 residues. This chain's CDR3 is CATKGTGPGTWNIQYF. For the CDR3, the DNA is TGTGCCACCAAAGGTACCGGGCCGGGGACCTGGAACATTCAGTACTTC.

Worth noting for this clonotype: The conserved phenylalanine or tryptophan normally closing the CDR3 is absent here, so this likely arose from a read error. The chain uses TRBV6-2 or TRBV6-3 and TRBJ2-1; a weak D match, TRBD2 (8 bases). CDR1 is MNHEY, CDR2 SVGEGT, per germline. V lost 4 bases, J lost 8 bases, and 18 bases lay in between. CDR3 length: 15 residues. CDR3 nucleotide sequence: TGTGCCAGCAGTTCACAGGGGACTAGGCCCCATGAGCAGTTCTGC. Its protein is CASSSQGTRPHEQFC.

This clonotype was observed many times. V is TRBV27 and J is TRBJ2-5, with D tentatively TRBD2 (5 bases). The CDR3 consists of 13 residues. Looked up from germline, CDR1 is MNHEY and CDR2 is SMNVEV (reference sequence). Trimming took off 6 bases at V and 5 bases at J, with 13 bases between the two ends. The CDR3 loop reads CASSREITETQYF. CDR3 nucleotide sequence: TGTGCCAGCAGCCGGGAAATCACGGAGACCCAGTACTTC.

This clonotype was counted ten times or more. V and J are TRBV6-2 or TRBV6-3 and TRBJ2-6; 8 bases match TRBD1. The CDR3 consists of 18 residues. Germline V gene lookup returns CDR1 MNHEY and CDR2 SVGEGT. The V segment lost 10 bases and the J segment 4 bases; nucleotides outside the gene matches: 18. The CDR3 loop reads CATYSGRQGPEGANVLTF. CDR3 nucleotides: TGTGCCACATACTCTGGGAGACAGGGGCCGGAGGGGGCCAACGTCCTGACTTTC.

This chain joins TRBV14 and TRBJ1-6; D gene uncertain. Trimming cost V 1 base and J 7 bases, with 11 bases left between them. Germline CDR1 SGHDN, CDR2 FVKESK. The CDR3 totals 15 residues. CDR3 bases: TGTGCCAGCAGCCAAGCGACACACCAAAATTCACCCCTCCACTTT. Translating it yields CASSQATHQNSPLHF.